The following is a T cell receptor (beta chain) sequence with its context. Its antigen remains undetermined. The cohort consisted of 670 or so healthy bone marrow donors. At the time of sampling, all cohort members were nominally healthy, though unrecorded immune exposures were likely present. The donor was CMV seronegative and was included in the group of several hundred seronegative cohort members. A peripheral blood sample was collected from each donor, and TCR beta sequencing was performed on peripheral blood mononuclear cells. Genomic DNA extraction from the blood cell samples was performed with the Qiagen DNeasy Blood Extraction Kit. The source of the sample is a study of cytomegalovirus exposure and HLA in healthy donors (dated by TCRdb to about 2017). Context from the whole study: An earlier analysis of approximately 550 of the donors reported about 290 Gb of sequence data and 100 million to 130 million unique TCR beta sequences from about 200 million T cells. An early release that covered fewer than 800 HLA-typed donors contained around 300 gigabases of sequencing data and tens of millions of unique TCR sequences. Of the roughly 430 genotyped donors, over 70% fell in the genetic ancestry cluster associated with self-reported Caucasian donors. The aim of the study was to test whether cataloging public T cell receptors could identify signatures of past pathogen exposure. The study profiled the T cell repertoires of under 700 subjects by immunosequencing and related them to cytomegalovirus serostatus. Besides the first cohort of around 670 subjects, a separate validation cohort made up of 120 different subjects was used. The study combined high-throughput TCR immunosequencing, statistical association of individual TCRs with disease status, and machine learning to predict cytomegalovirus infection status. A later analysis re-analyzed previously published TCR beta repertoires from 650 to 800 donors and added high-resolution HLA genotyping to study TCR occurrence patterns. Rather than drawing on any new phenotypic data, the later analysis identified candidate immune exposures from TCR beta sequences and the way those sequences occurred across donors. An earlier analysis of about 600 of the donors used high-throughput TCR beta sequencing to judge whether each TCR beta V gene segment behaved as functional or pseudogenic. Donor age, sex, ethnicity and CMV serostatus were compiled alongside the repertoire data. A later genetic analysis took genome-wide SNP genotypes for about 55% of the roughly 700 donors and used that subset as a discovery cohort. Every discovery cohort repertoire had been produced on one sequencing platform. HLA typing included class I and class II loci at four-digit resolution. The number of typed donors differed by locus: roughly 620-640 for A, B, C, DRB1 and DQB1; some 500 for DQA1; 606 for DPA1; and 400 to 480 for DPB1. Because of strong linkage in the cohort, roughly five DR-DQ haplotypes were treated as single units for association and clustering. Across roughly 420 genotyped donors of the cohort, an average of roughly 250,000 unique TCR beta nucleotide sequences per donor were sequenced, and 15% to 20% of those sequences were non-productive.

V and J are trimmed by 10 bases and 4 bases, and the gene matches miss 7 bases of the junction. The germline V gene yields MNHNS for CDR1 and SASEGT for CDR2. The CDR3 measures 13 amino acids from cysteine to phenylalanine. The retained sequence is limited to the CDR3, 39 bases, with the frame set at the first base. Overall results and qualifications from the work: V-gene and J-gene trimming of TCR beta chains was associated with a missense DCLRE1C variant in a later genetic analysis, and the association was replicated in an independent cohort. Broadly in line with IMGT annotations, most TCR beta V segments showed up in productive rearrangements about 87% or about 30% of the time in an earlier analysis of around 550 of the donors. When HLA alleles, especially DR and DQ, strongly co-occurred, attributing TCR associations to individual alleles was difficult. The earlier analysis of some 560 of the donors excluded some 15 rarely observed V segments, including chromosome 9 orphons, because counts were too low. The study gave a list of over 150 TCR beta chains associated with cytomegalovirus. Roughly uniform sequencing depth across donors was assumed in presence/absence analyses, although this assumption may not hold. In a later analysis, the rate of TCR association differed among HLA loci, with DRB1 alleles having the most associated TCRs and HLA-C alleles having the fewest. In a later analysis, several top co-occurrence clusters were reported to appear linked to parvovirus B19, influenza, CMV and Epstein-Barr virus. Immune exposure information for the cohort was limited to CMV serostatus. In vitro tests confirmed that a few of the cytomegalovirus-associated TCR beta chains recognize cytomegalovirus antigens. The cohort was sequenced for TCR beta chains only, and without alpha or paired-chain data the features that could be detected were limited. Correlated functional status among segregating V segments might reflect linkage disequilibrium, but an unknown experimental factor could not be ruled out. Most CMV-associated TCR beta chains appeared to be HLA-restricted in a later analysis, and the HLA associations seemed to be driven largely by CMV exposure. The classifier was reported to diagnose cytomegalovirus status with high specificity and sensitivity in both the original cohort and the validation cohort. Because HLA typing was unavailable for some donors at each locus, only the typed subset was used in association tests. A further reported finding was that TCR beta sequences accurately predicted the HLA-A and HLA-B alleles for most subjects in the first cohort. Some IMGT-functional V segments, including TRBV6-2 and TRBV6-3, could not be distinguished by the 87-base-pair reads and were therefore excluded. The authors suggested that the approach could potentially be generalized to other disease states and immunological phenotypes. In a later analysis, around 15,000 TCR beta sequences were associated with specific HLA alleles at a false discovery rate of 0.05. A later analysis found that HLA-associated TCR beta chains were more clonally expanded and had lower generation probabilities than equally common non-associated chains. A cluster of highly shared sequence variants was judged likely to represent a technical artifact of the sequencing pipeline. Compared with the approximately 700-donor mean, donors in an Asian-associated ancestry cluster had fewer N-insertions in productive TCRs, according to a later genetic analysis. Across donors, most TCR sequences were observed very rarely, whereas some public TCRs were present in many individuals.

The library was generated by the immunoSEQ multiplex PCR assay. A mixture of 60 forward primers for TCR Vbeta segments and 13 reverse primers for TCR Jbeta segments was used in the multiplex PCR. The CDR3 region of rearranged TCR beta genes was amplified from genomic DNA with a multiplex PCR assay. The Illumina HiSeq System was used to sequence the amplified TCR beta libraries as 87-base-pair reads. The study's own analysis went as follows. In a later analysis, some 80 million unique TCR beta chains were counted across the approximately 640 repertoires, and roughly 9.9 million of these chains were shared by at least two donors. Raw reads were error-corrected and collapsed into unique sequences with a nearest-neighbor algorithm that merged closely related sequences to remove PCR and sequencing errors. CDR3 sequences were aligned to IMGT reference sequences to assign V, D and J gene segments. Each retained sequence needed at least a six-nucleotide match to both a V gene segment and a J gene segment. A rearrangement was called productive if the CDR3 had no stop codons and remained in frame with V and J, and every other rearrangement was called non-productive. Following IMGT convention, CDR3 was defined as the stretch from the second conserved V-encoded cysteine to the conserved J-encoded phenylalanine. The earlier analysis of about 560 of the donors excluded any sequence lacking an unambiguous match to a single V gene segment. An earlier analysis of some 610 of the donors called V segments functional above 56.7% productive rearrangements and segregating when the between-donor standard deviation exceeded 5%. A statistical classification framework was built for diagnosing cytomegalovirus status from the catalog of TCR beta chain sequences. In a later analysis, V and J genes were assigned by comparing TCR nucleotide sequences against IMGT/GENE-DB human TR gene sequences. A later analysis assigned CDR3 sequences and most-parsimonious VDJ recombination scenarios with the TCRdist pipeline. In a later analysis, each TCR beta chain was defined by its CDR3 amino acid sequence together with its V-gene family, and reads lacking a unique V-gene family were excluded. As a way to deal with suspected cross-contamination and a sequencing artifact, a later analysis dropped 592 nucleotide sequences that were highly shared and had low generation probability. In a later analysis, a clonal expansion index was calculated for each public chain from normalized within-repertoire ranks of inferred template counts. Generation probabilities in a later analysis came from a VDJ recombination model fitted to out-of-frame rearrangements, and those results were checked against IGoR. A later analysis scored TCR-TCR, TCR-HLA and TCR-CMV co-occurrence with hypergeometric tests, applying a repertoire-size bias correction to TCR pairs. To estimate false discovery rates, a later analysis permuted the HLA or CMV assignments 20 times. In a later analysis, co-occurring TCRs were grouped using DBSCAN, and TCRdist sequence similarity was added for clustering within HLA-allele-positive subsets. Co-occurrence clustering excluded repertoires with fewer than 30,000 or more than 120,000 public chains, plus five with anomalous nucleotide sharing. TCRdb stores this immuneACCESS table with in-frame sequences only. Part of the clones is absent; in the studies checked, under half of the shortfall reflects unresolved V genes, and no reason is known for the rest. Clone size and the V and J calls come from that table; the DNA yielded D and trimming. The record for this sample contains around 150,000 clones. The ten largest clones capture 2.1% of the sample.

Sequencing was performed on PBMCs. The TCR comes from a man aged 25-45 years in good health and CMV-seronegative. The receptor chain draws on TRBV6-1 and TRBJ1-3; a stretch of 7 junction bases matches TRBD1. DNA sequence: TGTGCCATCTACAGGGGCTTCGGAAACACCATATATTTT. This encodes CAIYRGFGNTIYF.